This is a list of T cell receptor beta chains from one sample in a study of blood T cell repertoires in COVID-19. Sequencing was performed with immunoSEQ multiplex PCR; in TCRdb, only in-frame clones are kept and a portion is missing. The data show under 400,000 clones, with around 88% seen just once and 1.6% held by the top ten. Specimen: peripheral blood. The receptor set was obtained from a woman younger than 45 with COVID-19, enrolled during active disease. The CDR3 runs from the conserved cysteine through the conserved F or W. Fields, in order: D gene, V gene, J gene, clone size, CDR3 DNA, CDR3 protein. D genes are given only for firm matches. Not all rows give a size; the values are once, few, many and, for expanded clones, a class.

d_call: -; v_call: TRBV28; j_call: TRBJ1-6; clone_size: -; cdr3_nt: TGTGCCTCCTCGACAGCATATAATTCACCCCTCCACTTT; cdr3_aa: CASSTAYNSPLHF
d_call: -; v_call: TRBV10-2; j_call: TRBJ1-2; clone_size: -; cdr3_nt: TGCGCCAGCAGTGAGATCCGGGGGTATGGCTACACCTTC; cdr3_aa: CASSEIRGYGYTF
d_call: TRBD1; v_call: TRBV19; j_call: TRBJ1-5; clone_size: -; cdr3_nt: TGTGCCAGTAGTAGGACAGGGGGCGCCGGCCAGCCCCAGCATTTT; cdr3_aa: CASSRTGGAGQPQHF
d_call: -; v_call: TRBV25-1; j_call: TRBJ2-3; clone_size: -; cdr3_nt: TGTGCCAGCAGCGCGATTTCTCGCACAGATACGCAGTATTTT; cdr3_aa: CASSAISRTDTQYF
d_call: -; v_call: TRBV11-2; j_call: TRBJ2-5; clone_size: -; cdr3_nt: TGTGCCAGCAGCTTAGCGGGGGTCCAAGAGACCCAGTACTTC; cdr3_aa: CASSLAGVQETQYF
d_call: -; v_call: TRBV7-3; j_call: TRBJ2-2; clone_size: -; cdr3_nt: TGTGCCAGCAGTCTATCCGTGGCCGGGGAGCTGTTTTTT; cdr3_aa: CASSLSVAGELFF
d_call: -; v_call: TRBV4-2; j_call: TRBJ2-2; clone_size: -; cdr3_nt: TGTGCCAGCAACGTCGGGGACACCGGGGAGCTGTTTTTT; cdr3_aa: CASNVGDTGELFF
d_call: -; v_call: TRBV6-1; j_call: TRBJ1-1; clone_size: -; cdr3_nt: TGTGCCAGCAGTGAAAATGAGTTGAACACTGAAGCTTTCTTT; cdr3_aa: CASSENELNTEAFF
d_call: -; v_call: TRBV14; j_call: TRBJ1-2; clone_size: -; cdr3_nt: TGTGCCAGCAGCCCGACACGGAACTATGGCTACACCTTC; cdr3_aa: CASSPTRNYGYTF
d_call: -; v_call: TRBV7-6; j_call: TRBJ1-2; clone_size: -; cdr3_nt: TGTGCCAGCAGCTTGGGGGCAGATGGCTACACCTTC; cdr3_aa: CASSLGADGYTF
d_call: -; v_call: TRBV21-1; j_call: TRBJ1-2; clone_size: -; cdr3_nt: TGTGCCAGCAGCAGGAGGGACGGCGCGCGGGAGGATGGCTACACCTTC; cdr3_aa: CASSRRDGAREDGYTF
d_call: TRBD1; v_call: TRBV29-1; j_call: TRBJ2-3; clone_size: -; cdr3_nt: TGCAGCGTTGAAGATCGGAGAGGGGGCGAGTCGGCAGATACGCAGTATTTT; cdr3_aa: CSVEDRRGGESADTQYF
d_call: -; v_call: TRBV5-4; j_call: TRBJ1-6; clone_size: -; cdr3_nt: TGTGCCAGCAGCTTGGCGTCAGGGGCTTCACCCCTCCACTTT; cdr3_aa: CASSLASGASPLHF
d_call: -; v_call: TRBV7-9; j_call: TRBJ1-4; clone_size: -; cdr3_nt: TGTGCCAGCAGCTTATTAATTACAGGGAATGAAAAACTGTTTTTT; cdr3_aa: CASSLLITGNEKLFF
d_call: -; v_call: TRBV10-2; j_call: TRBJ1-1; clone_size: -; cdr3_nt: TGCGCCAGCAGTACAGGGAACACTGAAGCTTTCTTT; cdr3_aa: CASSTGNTEAFF
d_call: TRBD2; v_call: TRBV14; j_call: TRBJ2-5; clone_size: -; cdr3_nt: TGTGCCAGCAGTCAGACTAGCGGGGAAGAGACCCAGTACTTC; cdr3_aa: CASSQTSGEETQYF
d_call: TRBD1; v_call: TRBV6-5; j_call: TRBJ1-1; clone_size: -; cdr3_nt: TGTGCCAGCAGTATGGACAGGGGGGAGTTGAATGAAGCTTTCTTT; cdr3_aa: CASSMDRGELNEAFF
d_call: -; v_call: TRBV3-1/TRBV3-2; j_call: TRBJ1-2; clone_size: once; cdr3_nt: TGTGCCAGCAGGCATACCGGGTATGGCTACACCTTC; cdr3_aa: CASRHTGYGYTF
d_call: TRBD1; v_call: TRBV5-1; j_call: TRBJ1-2; clone_size: -; cdr3_nt: TGCGCCAGCAGCTTGGCACAGGGGCTGAATCCCTATGGCTACACCTTC; cdr3_aa: CASSLAQGLNPYGYTF
d_call: -; v_call: TRBV7-2; j_call: TRBJ1-2; clone_size: -; cdr3_nt: TGTGCCAGCAGCTTTGAGTCCCACCGTGGCTACACCTTC; cdr3_aa: CASSFESHRGYTF
d_call: -; v_call: TRBV6-5; j_call: TRBJ1-6; clone_size: -; cdr3_nt: TGTGCCAGCAGTCCAGGGGCGCGCTATAATTCACCCCTCCACTTT; cdr3_aa: CASSPGARYNSPLHF
d_call: TRBD2; v_call: TRBV28; j_call: TRBJ2-5; clone_size: -; cdr3_nt: TGTGCCAGCAGGTACCGGCAGCGGGGCCACCAAGAGACCCAGTACTTC; cdr3_aa: CASRYRQRGHQETQYF
d_call: -; v_call: TRBV30; j_call: TRBJ1-1; clone_size: -; cdr3_nt: TGTGCCTGGAGTGTAACAGGGCAGGGGCAAGCTTTCTTT; cdr3_aa: CAWSVTGQGQAFF
d_call: -; v_call: TRBV18; j_call: TRBJ1-5; clone_size: -; cdr3_nt: TGTGCCAGCTCACCATCTACGGGATCCAATCAGCCCCAGCATTTT; cdr3_aa: CASSPSTGSNQPQHF
d_call: -; v_call: TRBV5-1; j_call: TRBJ1-6; clone_size: -; cdr3_nt: TGCGCCAGCAGCTTAAGGAGCTCCTATAATTCACCCCTCCACTTT; cdr3_aa: CASSLRSSYNSPLHF
d_call: -; v_call: TRBV2; j_call: TRBJ1-2; clone_size: few; cdr3_nt: TGTGCCAGCAGTGAAAACCCAGCGGGGTATGGCTACACCTTC; cdr3_aa: CASSENPAGYGYTF
d_call: TRBD2; v_call: TRBV20-1; j_call: TRBJ2-7; clone_size: once; cdr3_nt: TGCAGTGCTAGTAGCGGGGGGTCCTATACGAAGCAGTACTTC; cdr3_aa: CSASSGGSYTKQYF
d_call: -; v_call: TRBV23-1; j_call: TRBJ2-3; clone_size: -; cdr3_nt: TGCGCCAGCCCCCTGGTGCTGCGGTTCACAGATACGCAGTATTTT; cdr3_aa: CASPLVLRFTDTQYF
d_call: -; v_call: TRBV5-8; j_call: TRBJ1-6; clone_size: -; cdr3_nt: TGTGCCAGCAGCTACGGGACTTCCGATAATTCACCCCTCCACTTT; cdr3_aa: CASSYGTSDNSPLHF
d_call: TRBD1; v_call: TRBV27; j_call: TRBJ2-7; clone_size: -; cdr3_nt: TGTGCCAGCAGTGACTCGACAGGGCGGGAGCAGTACTTC; cdr3_aa: CASSDSTGREQYF
d_call: -; v_call: TRBV6-5; j_call: TRBJ2-2; clone_size: -; cdr3_nt: TGTGCCAGCAGTTACTCTATAAACACCGGGGAGCTGTTTTTT; cdr3_aa: CASSYSINTGELFF
d_call: -; v_call: TRBV7-2; j_call: TRBJ1-1; clone_size: -; cdr3_nt: TGTGCCAGCAGCTTAGAACAGGGTGGCACTGAAGCTTTCTTT; cdr3_aa: CASSLEQGGTEAFF
d_call: -; v_call: TRBV15; j_call: TRBJ2-4; clone_size: -; cdr3_nt: TGTGCCACCAGCAGAGATCGGGAGTACAAAAACATTCAGTACTTC; cdr3_aa: CATSRDREYKNIQYF
d_call: -; v_call: TRBV30; j_call: TRBJ1-6; clone_size: -; cdr3_nt: TGTGCCTGGAGTGTACGGGCGGGCGATTCACCCCTCCACTTT; cdr3_aa: CAWSVRAGDSPLHF
d_call: -; v_call: TRBV28; j_call: TRBJ1-3; clone_size: once; cdr3_nt: TGTGCCAGCAGTTTACGGGGGGCGCGTGGAAACACCATATATTTT; cdr3_aa: CASSLRGARGNTIYF
d_call: -; v_call: TRBV6-5; j_call: TRBJ1-1; clone_size: -; cdr3_nt: TGTGCCAGCAGTTACTCGGGGGCAGACGAAGCTTTCTTT; cdr3_aa: CASSYSGADEAFF
d_call: TRBD2; v_call: TRBV5-4; j_call: TRBJ2-3; clone_size: once; cdr3_nt: TGTGCCAGCAGCTCCCTAGCGGGGGGGGCAGATACGCAGTATTTT; cdr3_aa: CASSSLAGGADTQYF
d_call: -; v_call: TRBV2; j_call: TRBJ1-1; clone_size: -; cdr3_nt: TGTGCCAGCAGTTACAGGGACACTGAAGCTTTCTTT; cdr3_aa: CASSYRDTEAFF
d_call: -; v_call: TRBV9; j_call: TRBJ2-3; clone_size: -; cdr3_nt: TGTGCCAGCAGCGTTCGGACGGCCTGGGAGCTACCCACAGATACGCAGTATTTT; cdr3_aa: CASSVRTAWELPTDTQYF
d_call: TRBD1; v_call: TRBV6-4; j_call: TRBJ1-2; clone_size: -; cdr3_nt: TGTGCCAGCAGAGAGACGGGACAGGGAAATATGGTTGGTTCTAACTATGGCTACACCTTC; cdr3_aa: CASRETGQGNMVGSNYGYTF
d_call: TRBD1; v_call: TRBV9; j_call: TRBJ2-7; clone_size: -; cdr3_nt: TGTGCCAGCAGCGGGGGACAGTCCTACGAGCAGTACTTC; cdr3_aa: CASSGGQSYEQYF
d_call: -; v_call: TRBV6-6; j_call: TRBJ1-3; clone_size: -; cdr3_nt: TGTGCCAGCAGTTCGCAGGGATCGACCTCTGGAAACACCATATATTTT; cdr3_aa: CASSSQGSTSGNTIYF
d_call: TRBD1; v_call: TRBV7-2; j_call: TRBJ1-6; clone_size: -; cdr3_nt: TGTGCCAGCAGCTCAACAGGGGGCTGGGCACCCCTCCACTTT; cdr3_aa: CASSSTGGWAPLHF
d_call: TRBD1; v_call: TRBV4-2; j_call: TRBJ1-6; clone_size: -; cdr3_nt: TGTGCCAGCAGACAGGGGGAATTGCATAATTCACCCCTCCACTTT; cdr3_aa: CASRQGELHNSPLHF
d_call: -; v_call: TRBV19; j_call: TRBJ2-6; clone_size: -; cdr3_nt: TGTGCCAGTACTACCCCCGTCTCTGGGGCCAACGTCCTGACTTTC; cdr3_aa: CASTTPVSGANVLTF
d_call: -; v_call: TRBV4-1; j_call: TRBJ1-6; clone_size: -; cdr3_nt: TGCGCCAGCAGCCAAGATGCCCAGGGATTCGGACCCCTCCACTTT; cdr3_aa: CASSQDAQGFGPLHF
d_call: -; v_call: TRBV2; j_call: TRBJ1-6; clone_size: -; cdr3_nt: TGTGCCAGCAGTGAAGAGAGAATGCCTAATTCACCCCTCCACTTT; cdr3_aa: CASSEERMPNSPLHF